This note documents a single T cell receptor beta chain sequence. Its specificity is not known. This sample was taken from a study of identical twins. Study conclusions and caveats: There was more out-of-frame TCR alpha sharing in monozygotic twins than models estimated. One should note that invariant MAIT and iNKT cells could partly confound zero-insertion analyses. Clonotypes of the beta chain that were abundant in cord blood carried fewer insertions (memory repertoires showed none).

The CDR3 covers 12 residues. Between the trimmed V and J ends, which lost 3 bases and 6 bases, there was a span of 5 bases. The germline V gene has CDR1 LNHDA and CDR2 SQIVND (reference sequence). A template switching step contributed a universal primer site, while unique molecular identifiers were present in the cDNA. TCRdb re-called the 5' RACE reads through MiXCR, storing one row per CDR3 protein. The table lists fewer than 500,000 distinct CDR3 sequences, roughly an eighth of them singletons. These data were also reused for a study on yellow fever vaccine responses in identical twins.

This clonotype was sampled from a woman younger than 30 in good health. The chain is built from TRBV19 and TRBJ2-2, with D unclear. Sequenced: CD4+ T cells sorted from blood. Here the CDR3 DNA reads TGTGCCAGTAGTATTCAAGCCGGGGAGCTGTTTTTT. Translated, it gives CASSIQAGELFF.